This T cell receptor beta chain is from a study of blood T cells in healthy people across ages. This clonotype was detected only a few times. Germline CDR1 SGHAT, CDR2 FQDESV (reference sequence). Trimming pared 2 bases from V and 4 bases from J, leaving 24 bases between. The CDR3 has 20 amino acids. Every donor provided around 10 milliliters of peripheral blood. Through a sample-barcoded 5' primer and a J-beta primer mix, a second PCR was run for roughly 6 to 12 cycles. Each CDR3 protein gets one entry after TCRdb re-called the 5' RACE reads with MiXCR. The repertoire includes 2 million or so distinct CDR3 sequences, about 50% of them detected once, and approximately 2.1% sits in the top ten.

This clonotype was obtained from a woman between 40 and 55 years old in good health. The chain carries TRBV11-1 and TRBJ2-6; D may match TRBD1 or TRBD2 (6 bases each). Sample: blood. The CDR3 nucleotides are TGTGCCAGCAGCTTATCACCAAGCCCCTTTCCGGGGGCAGGGGCCAACGTCCTGACTTTC. Translated: CASSLSPSPFPGAGANVLTF.